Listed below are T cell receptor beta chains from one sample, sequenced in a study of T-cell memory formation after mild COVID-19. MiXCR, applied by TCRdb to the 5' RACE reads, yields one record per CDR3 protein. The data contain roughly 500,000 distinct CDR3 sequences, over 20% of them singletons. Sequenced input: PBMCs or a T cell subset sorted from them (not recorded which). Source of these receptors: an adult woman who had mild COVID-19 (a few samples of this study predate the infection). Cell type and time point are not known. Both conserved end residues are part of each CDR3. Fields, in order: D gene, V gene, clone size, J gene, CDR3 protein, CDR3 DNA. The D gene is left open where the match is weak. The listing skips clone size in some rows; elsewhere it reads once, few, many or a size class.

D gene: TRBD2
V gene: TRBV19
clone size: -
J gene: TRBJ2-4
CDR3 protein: CASSIQGVQTSGTIAGKNIQYF
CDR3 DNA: TGTGCCAGTAGTATACAGGGGGTCCAGACTAGCGGGACCATCGCGGGCAAAAACATTCAGTACTTC

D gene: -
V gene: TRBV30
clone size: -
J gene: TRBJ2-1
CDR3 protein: CAWSWRNSYNEQFF
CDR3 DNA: TGTGCCTGGAGCTGGCGCAATTCCTACAATGAGCAGTTCTTC

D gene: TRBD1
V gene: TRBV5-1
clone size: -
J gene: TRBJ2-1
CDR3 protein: CASSSGTGASNEQFF
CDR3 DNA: TGCGCCAGCAGCTCCGGGACAGGGGCCTCCAATGAGCAGTTCTTC

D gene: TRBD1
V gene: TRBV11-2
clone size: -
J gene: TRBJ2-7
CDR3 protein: CASSPLDRGRGSGYEQYF
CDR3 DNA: TGTGCCAGCAGCCCGCTGGACAGGGGGCGCGGGAGTGGCTACGAGCAGTACTTC

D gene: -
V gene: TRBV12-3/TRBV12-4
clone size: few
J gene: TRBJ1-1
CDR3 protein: CASSYDITEAFF
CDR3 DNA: TGTGCCAGCAGTTACGACATCACTGAAGCTTTCTTT

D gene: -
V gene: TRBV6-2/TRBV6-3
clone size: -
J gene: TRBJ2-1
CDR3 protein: CASSYLGAEQFF
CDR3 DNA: TGTGCCAGCAGTTACTTGGGTGCTGAGCAGTTCTTC

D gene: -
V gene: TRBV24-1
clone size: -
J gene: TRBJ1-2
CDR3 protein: CATSDLHEGSYTF
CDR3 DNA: TGTGCCACCAGTGATTTGCACGAGGGTAGCTACACCTTC

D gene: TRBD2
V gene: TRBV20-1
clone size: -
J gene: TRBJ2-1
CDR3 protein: CSARSSGSPSYNEQFF
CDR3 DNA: TGCAGTGCTAGGTCTAGCGGGAGTCCCTCCTACAATGAGCAGTTCTTC

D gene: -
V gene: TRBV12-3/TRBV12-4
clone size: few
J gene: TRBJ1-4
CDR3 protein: CASSFIVGETNEKLFF
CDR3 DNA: TGTGCCAGCAGTTTTATTGTTGGGGAAACTAATGAAAAACTGTTTTTT

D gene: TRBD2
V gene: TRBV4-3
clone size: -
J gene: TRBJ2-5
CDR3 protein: CASSQDVAGNEETQYF
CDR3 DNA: TGCGCCAGCAGCCAAGATGTAGCGGGAAATGAAGAGACCCAGTACTTC

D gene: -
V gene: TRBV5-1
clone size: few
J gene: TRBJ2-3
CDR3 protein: CASSSGIDGVTDTQYF
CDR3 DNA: TGCGCCAGCAGCTCGGGCATAGACGGAGTCACAGATACGCAGTATTTT

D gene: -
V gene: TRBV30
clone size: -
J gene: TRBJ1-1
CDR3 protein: CAWSKPVGFGNTEAFF
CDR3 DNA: TGTGCCTGGAGTAAACCTGTGGGATTTGGGAACACTGAAGCTTTCTTT

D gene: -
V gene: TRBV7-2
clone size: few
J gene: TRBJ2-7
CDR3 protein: CASSLRNNYEQYF
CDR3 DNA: TGTGCCAGCAGCCTACGGAATAACTACGAGCAGTACTTC

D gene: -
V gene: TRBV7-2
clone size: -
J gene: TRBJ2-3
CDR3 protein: CASSLDYGGTDTQYF
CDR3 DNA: TGTGCCAGCAGCTTAGACTACGGGGGCACAGATACGCAGTATTTT

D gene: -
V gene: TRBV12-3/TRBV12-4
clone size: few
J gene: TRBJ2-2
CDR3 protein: CASSRGTPPGELFF
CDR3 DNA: TGTGCCAGCAGTCGTGGAACACCTCCGGGGGAGCTGTTTTTT

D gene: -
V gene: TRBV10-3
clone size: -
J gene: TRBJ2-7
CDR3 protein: CAISEGDGPYEQYF
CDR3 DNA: TGTGCCATCAGTGAAGGGGACGGACCCTACGAGCAGTACTTC

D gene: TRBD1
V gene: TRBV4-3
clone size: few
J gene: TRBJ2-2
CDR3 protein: CASGTLFGTATGELFF
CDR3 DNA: TGCGCCAGCGGGACCCTTTTCGGGACAGCCACCGGGGAGCTGTTTTTT

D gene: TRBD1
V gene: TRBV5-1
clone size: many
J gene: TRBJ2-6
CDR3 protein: CASSSDRAGANVLTF
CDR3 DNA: TGCGCCAGCAGCTCAGACAGGGCTGGGGCCAACGTCCTGACTTTC

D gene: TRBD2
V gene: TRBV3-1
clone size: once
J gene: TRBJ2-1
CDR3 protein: CASSPGTSGGGEQFF
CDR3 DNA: TGTGCCAGCAGCCCTGGGACTAGCGGGGGAGGTGAGCAGTTCTTC